The present T cell receptor beta chain was sequenced within a study of shared clonotypes between healthy human individuals. Deletions cut 1 base from V and 5 bases from J, with 9 bases between. The CDR3 covers 14 residues. Germline V gives CDR1 SEHNR, CDR2 FQNEAQ (reference sequence). Here immunoSEQ multiplex PCR was the method, and the copy in TCRdb shows in-frame clones only, minus some. The table has over 1.5 million clones, approximately 98% seen once. The sequenced material came from naive CD4+ T cells sorted from blood. The subset was: CD45RA+ positively selected. This clonotype was sampled from a man aged 25 to 40 in good health. The chain combines TRBV7-9 with TRBJ1-5; no reliable D call. CDR3 DNA: TGTGCCAGCAGCTTAGAGTCAGGAGATCAGCCCCAGCATTTT. Translation gives CASSLESGDQPQHF. The full variable domain, in which reference TRBV7-9 and TRBJ1-5 provide the parts outside the CDR3, is DTGVSQNPRHKITKRGQNVTFRCDPISEHNRLYWYRQTLGQGPEFLTYFQNEAQLEKSRLLSDRFSAERPKGSFSTLEIQRTEQGDSAMYLCASSLESGDQPQHFGDGTRLSIL.